The 20 T cell receptor beta chains presented below share a single source sample, sequenced in a study of blood T cell repertoires in COVID-19. Generated by immunoSEQ multiplex PCR, the TCRdb table keeps only in-frame clones and is missing some. The data contain about 250,000 clones, roughly 80% of them seen just once; the ten biggest clones take up roughly 4%. Material: peripheral blood. The receptors derive from a woman aged 40 to 50 with active or convalescent COVID-19.

The chain employs TRBV21-1 and TRBJ2-4; the D segment call TRBD1 is taken from the table without a DNA check. TRBV21-1 is annotated as a pseudogene. The CDR3 loop spans 14 amino acids. Here the CDR3 reads CASPRRGQGNIQYF. The CDR3 region has the DNA TGTGCCAGCCCACGGCGGGGACAGGGAAACATTCAGTACTTC.

A single count supports this clone. The chain employs TRBV30 and TRBJ2-3; maybe TRBD1 (6 bases). V dropped 2 bases and J dropped 3 bases, with 27 bases sitting between them. Germline-derived CDR1 and CDR2 are GTSNPN and SVGIG (reference sequence). The CDR3 loop spans 19 amino acids. Here the CDR3 reads CAWSQVAAGDLLGTDTQYF. The CDR3 DNA reads as TGTGCCTGGAGTCAAGTGGCCGCAGGGGACCTTTTAGGAACAGATACGCAGTATTTT. Based on the CDR3 plus reference TRBV30 and TRBJ2-3, the full variable domain is SQTIHQWPATLVQPVGSPLSLECTVEGTSNPNLYWYRQAAGRGLQLLFYSVGIGQISSEVPQNLSASRPQDRQFILSSKKLLLSDSGFYLCAWSQVAAGDLLGTDTQYFGPGTRLTVL.

The rearrangement joins TRBV6-5 to TRBJ1-2, with 8 bases matching TRBD1. V dropped 4 bases and J dropped 4; count of bases not matched to a gene: 5. This CDR3 has 14 residues. Germline lookup yields CDR1 MNHEY and CDR2 SVGAGI. In nucleotides, the CDR3 is TGTGCCAGCAGTTTCGACAGGGGAGTCTATGGCTACACCTTC. The encoded protein is CASSFDRGVYGYTF.

The chain is built from TRBV24-1 and TRBJ2-5, with D uncertain. CDR1 is KGHDR and CDR2 is SFDVKD in the germline V gene. V lost 4 bases and J lost 4, with 15 bases in between. The CDR3 has 15 residues. The CDR3 sequence is CATSDSHSPRETQYF. CDR3 sequence (DNA): TGTGCCACCAGTGACTCTCATTCGCCTAGAGAGACCCAGTACTTC.

The chain links TRBV6-5 to TRBJ1-1, with 9 positions matching TRBD1. This CDR3 region has 15 residues. Germline V gene sequence: CDR1 MNHEY, CDR2 SVGAGI. The V gene end was trimmed by 6 bases and the J gene end by 5 bases; junction bases not matched to a gene: 10. The CDR3: CASSDSGTGRTEAFF. In DNA form, the CDR3 reads TGTGCCAGCAGCGACTCCGGGACAGGGAGGACTGAAGCTTTCTTT.

This clone was seen more than once but under ten times. The chain recombines TRBV30 with TRBJ1-6; possibly TRBD1 for D (6 bases). The ends were cut back, 3 bases at V and 4 bases at J, with 10 bases in the middle. The CDR3 is made up of 14 amino acids. The V gene's germline CDR1 is GTSNPN and CDR2 SVGIG (reference sequence). The DNA of the CDR3 is TGTGCCTGGAGGGAGACAGGATATAATTCACCCCTCCACTTT. Translation gives CAWRETGYNSPLHF.

The CDR3 region is CASSPPVRGMQFF. CDR3 DNA: TGTGCCAGCTCACCACCGGTTAGGGGAATGCAGTTCTTC. This chain joins TRBV18 and TRBJ2-1; perhaps TRBD1 as D (5 bases). CDR1 and CDR2 (germline): KGHSH, LQKENI. With 0 bases removed from V and 12 bases from J, the gap between germline ends came to 12 bases. This CDR3 is 13 amino acids long.

J is TRBJ2-7 and V is TRBV18; weak D call: TRBD2 (5 bases). The CDR3 length is 16 residues. Trimming took off 6 bases at V and 4 bases at J, with 22 bases between the two ends. The germline V gene has CDR1 KGHSH and CDR2 LQKENI. The DNA of the CDR3 is TGTGCCAGCTCCCCAAACGCGGGCGAGATAGGATACGAGCAGTACTTC. Amino acid sequence: CASSPNAGEIGYEQYF.

The CDR3 here is CASSVGSGGTKETQYF. The DNA for the CDR3 is TGTGCCAGCAGCGTAGGTAGCGGGGGTACTAAAGAGACCCAGTACTTC. The chain couples TRBV9 to TRBJ2-5; 9 bases are a match to TRBD2. V lost 0 bases and J lost 3; bases outside the gene matches: 6. This CDR3 spans 16 amino acids. Germline lookup yields CDR1 SGDLS and CDR2 YYNGEE.

The gene calls are TRBV7-9 and TRBJ1-1; 9 nucleotides align to TRBD1. The CDR3 length is 15 residues. Germline lookup yields CDR1 SEHNR and CDR2 FQNEAQ (reference sequence). After removal of 0 bases from V and 3 bases from J, the junction contained 2 bases not matched to a gene. CDR3 bases: TGTGCCAGCAGCTTAGCGCGACAGGGGGACACTGAAGCTTTCTTT. Its protein is CASSLARQGDTEAFF. Supplemented by reference TRBV7-9 and TRBJ1-1, the full variable domain reads DTGVSQNPRHKITKRGQNVTFRCDPISEHNRLYWYRQTLGQGPEFLTYFQNEAQLEKSRLLSDRFSAERPKGSFSTLEIQRTEQGDSAMYLCASSLARQGDTEAFFGQGTRLTVV.

This clone was counted at least ten times. The chain links TRBV14 to TRBJ1-2; a weak D match, TRBD1 (5 bases). The germline V and J ends were trimmed by 1 base and 8 bases, with 14 bases remaining between them. Germline V gene data show CDR1 as SGHDN and CDR2 as FVKESK. The CDR3 is made up of 14 amino acids. The DNA of the CDR3 is TGTGCCAGCAGCCAAGCTTGGCAGGCAGGGGGCTACACCTTC. It translates to CASSQAWQAGGYTF.

A remark on this clone: Other DNA sequences in this specimen translate into the identical CDR3. CDR3 loop: CASSPRDEQFF. The CDR3 DNA sequence: TGTGCCAGCTCACCGAGAGATGAGCAGTTCTTC. This sequence joins TRBV18 and TRBJ2-1; no definite D call. The CDR3 contains 11 residues. V was clipped by 3 bases and J by 8 bases, with 5 bases between them. CDR1 and CDR2 from the germline V gene are KGHSH and LQKENI.

The rearrangement uses TRBV5-1 and TRBJ1-1; possible D gene TRBD1, 5 bases. The length of the CDR3 is 14 residues. V was clipped by 5 bases and J by 0 bases, with 11 bases between them. The germline V gene encodes CDR1 SGHRS and CDR2 YFSETQ. CDR3 bases: TGCGCCAGCAGTGGGGGGACCTTGAACACTGAAGCTTTCTTT. It yields the protein CASSGGTLNTEAFF.

The CDR3: CASSRPVGAFTDTQYF. CDR3 bases: TGTGCCAGCAGCCGGCCCGTAGGGGCCTTCACAGATACGCAGTATTTT. The V call is TRBV28, the J call TRBJ2-3, with D possibly being TRBD1 (5 bases). Germline V lookup: CDR1 MDHEN, CDR2 SYDVKM. This CDR3 region has 16 residues. The V and J ends lost 6 bases and 2 bases respectively, with 18 bases between them.

This rearrangement joins TRBV12-3 or TRBV12-4 to TRBJ2-2; D might be TRBD1 (6 bases). The length of the CDR3 is 13 residues. Deletions cut 5 bases from V and 7 bases from J, with 11 bases between. The CDR3 region has the DNA TGTGCCAGCAGTATCACAGGGTTCGGGGAGCTGTTTTTT. This gives the protein CASSITGFGELFF.

The genes are TRBV28 and TRBJ1-1; no firm D call. CDR3 length: 14 amino acids. V was shortened by 5 bases and J by 0 bases, with 10 bases between the two germline ends. Germline CDR1 reads MDHEN; CDR2 reads SYDVKM. Here the CDR3 reads CASSVSGMNTEAFF. In nucleotides, the CDR3 is TGTGCCAGCAGTGTTTCGGGAATGAACACTGAAGCTTTCTTT. Variable domain in full (rest from reference TRBV28 and TRBJ1-1): DVKVTQSSRYLVKRTGEKVFLECVQDMDHENMFWYRQDPGLGLRLIYFSYDVKMKEKGDIPEGYSVSREKKERFSLILESASTNQTSMYLCASSVSGMNTEAFFGQGTRLTVV.

The rearrangement links TRBV30 to TRBJ1-1; D is possibly TRBD1 (6 bases). The germline V gene encodes CDR1 GTSNPN and CDR2 SVGIG (reference sequence). The CDR3 sequence is 12 residues long. Trimming left V 2 bases short and J 7 bases short, with 11 bases between. The CDR3 loop reads CAWSPRGGEAFF. The CDR3 DNA reads as TGTGCCTGGAGTCCGAGGGGGGGTGAAGCTTTCTTT. The whole variable domain, remainder taken from reference TRBV30 and TRBJ1-1, is SQTIHQWPATLVQPVGSPLSLECTVEGTSNPNLYWYRQAAGRGLQLLFYSVGIGQISSEVPQNLSASRPQDRQFILSSKKLLLSDSGFYLCAWSPRGGEAFFGQGTRLTVV.

The chain links TRBV2 to TRBJ2-7; D perhaps matches TRBD2 (5 bases). In germline, CDR1 is SNHLY, CDR2 FYNNEI. The CDR3 is made up of 12 amino acids. Trimming left V 5 bases short and J 2 bases short, with 7 bases between. The CDR3 DNA reads as TGTGCCAGCAGTCGGACTGCCTACGAGCAGTACGTC. Encoded protein: CASSRTAYEQYV.

The chain recombines TRBV28 with TRBJ1-1, with TRBD1 identical over 7 bases. J gave up 8 bases and V 5 bases, and 2 bases lay outside the gene matches. This CDR3 is 11 amino acids long. Germline CDR1 and CDR2: MDHEN and SYDVKM. CDR3 sequence reads: CASSRQGEAFF. The CDR3 region has the DNA TGTGCCAGCAGTCGACAGGGAGAAGCTTTCTTT.

The chain is built from TRBV19 and TRBJ1-1, with D possibly TRBD1 on 5 matching bases. The CDR3 is made up of 14 amino acids. The ends were cut back, 2 bases at V and 6 bases at J, with 13 bases in the middle. The germline V gene has CDR1 LNHDA and CDR2 SQIVND (reference sequence). This CDR3 is CASSINRQGPEAFF. The CDR3 bases are TGTGCCAGTAGTATAAATAGGCAGGGCCCTGAAGCTTTCTTT.